The 17 T cell receptor beta chains listed next were all sequenced from one sample in a study of T cell responses to AZD1222 COVID-19 vaccine (dated by TCRdb to the early 2020s). Libraries were prepared through the immunoSEQ multiplex PCR assay. In TCRdb, the immuneACCESS table is reduced to in-frame sequences with V and J assigned. These tables do not hold every clone; where another copy was compared, an unresolved V gene accounts for under half, and the others remain unexplained. The sample table lists 120,000 or so clones, less than 90% of them with a count of one. Approximately 28% of the sample is taken by the ten largest. The time point label corresponds to: baseline before first vaccination. This sample comprised peripheral blood, obtained on day 0 of AZD1222 vaccination. These receptors all come from an adult in good health.

The V call is TRBV9, the J call TRBJ2-7, with 11 bases matching TRBD2. This CDR3 has 17 amino acids. Germline values: CDR1 SGDLS, CDR2 YYNGEE. The trim removed 0 bases at V and 4 bases at J, leaving 9 bases unmatched. CDR3 residues: CASSVGGLAGGPYEQYF. For the CDR3, the DNA is TGTGCCAGCAGCGTAGGTGGCTTAGCGGGAGGGCCGTACGAGCAGTACTTC.

This clone has a handful of counts. This chain joins TRBV7-2 and TRBJ2-3; 8 nucleotides match TRBD2. The germline V gene encodes CDR1 SGHTA and CDR2 FQGNSA. This CDR3 has 15 amino acids. J gave up 1 base and V 0 bases, and 0 bases lay outside the gene matches. CDR3 nucleotide sequence: TGTGCCAGCAGCTTAGCAGCGGGAGGCACAGATACGCAGTATTTT. Its protein is CASSLAAGGTDTQYF. Variable domain in full (rest from reference TRBV7-2 and TRBJ2-3): GAGVSQSPSNKVTEKGKDVELRCDPISGHTALYWYRQSLGQGLEFLIYFQGNSAPDKSGLPSDRFSAERTGGSVSTLTIQRTQQEDSAVYLCASSLAAGGTDTQYFGPGTRLTVL.

The rearrangement links TRBV27 to TRBJ1-6, with 8 positions matching TRBD1. CDR1 and CDR2 from the germline V gene are MNHEY and SMNVEV (reference sequence). Trimming took 6 bases from V and 6 from J; bases not matched to a gene: 1. The CDR3 is made up of 13 amino acids. The CDR3 is CASRDRVNSPLHF. DNA of the CDR3: TGTGCCAGCAGGGACAGGGTTAATTCACCCCTCCACTTT.

This clone was found once. The chain recombines TRBV19 with TRBJ2-7, with D possibly being TRBD1 (6 bases). Germline lookup yields CDR1 LNHDA and CDR2 SQIVND (reference sequence). CDR3 length: 15 amino acids. With 5 bases removed from V and 3 bases from J, the gap between germline ends came to 17 bases. The CDR3 DNA sequence: TGTGCCAGTAGTTCCCAAGCAGGGGAACGCTACGAGCAGTACTTC. Encoded protein: CASSSQAGERYEQYF.

The CDR3 protein is CASSLALSRIRSQNEQYF. The DNA of the CDR3 is TGTGCCAGCAGCTTAGCTCTCTCAAGGATAAGGAGCCAGAACGAGCAGTACTTC. The chain combines TRBV7-8 with TRBJ2-7, with D unresolved. V was pared by 0 bases and J by 5 bases, with 23 bases between. The CDR3 is made up of 18 amino acids. Per the germline V gene, CDR1 is SGHVS and CDR2 is FQNEAQ.

The chain employs TRBV27 and TRBJ1-2; a weak D match, TRBD1 (6 bases). The CDR3 totals 14 residues. Per the germline V gene, CDR1 is MNHEY and CDR2 is SMNVEV (reference sequence). The V end was cut by 1 base, the J end by 3 bases, with 9 bases between. The CDR3 DNA reads TGTGCCAGCAGTTTATACAGGGCTCACTATGGCTACACCTTC. Translating it yields CASSLYRAHYGYTF.

This rearrangement joins TRBV5-1 to TRBJ1-2; 7 bases agree with TRBD1. The junction had 6 bases not matched to a gene; V was cut back by 0 bases and J by 4 bases. The germline V gene has CDR1 SGHRS and CDR2 YFSETQ. This CDR3 spans 15 amino acids. Written as DNA, the CDR3 is TGCGCCAGCAGCTTGGACAGGGGTGCCCTCTATGGCTACACCTTC. Translation gives CASSLDRGALYGYTF.

V and J are TRBV12-3 or TRBV12-4 and TRBJ2-5, with D possibly being TRBD2 (5 bases). V was clipped by 0 bases and J by 7 bases, with 9 bases between them. This CDR3 has 13 amino acids. The CDR3 bases are TGTGCCAGCAGTTTAGCGGGAGTCGTGACCCAGTACTTC. This gives the protein CASSLAGVVTQYF.

This chain joins TRBV19 and TRBJ2-7, with TRBD2 matching 11 bases. The CDR3 runs to 12 residues. The V gene's germline CDR1 is LNHDA and CDR2 SQIVND (reference sequence). The V segment lost 9 bases and the J segment 4 bases; nucleotides outside the gene matches: 2. CDR3 loop: CASGTSGYEQYF. The CDR3 DNA sequence: TGTGCCAGCGGGACTAGCGGTTACGAGCAGTACTTC.

In the case of this clone: The identical CDR3 is also encoded by other nucleotide sequences in the sample. This chain connects TRBV5-1 to TRBJ1-4; 8 nucleotides align to TRBD1. V shed 5 bases and J 5 bases; nucleotides not matched to a gene: 5. The CDR3 is made up of 14 amino acids. The germline CDR1 and CDR2 sequences are SGHRS and YFSETQ. CDR3 DNA sequence: TGCGCCAGCAGGCCCGGGACAGGAAATGAAAAACTGTTTTTT. Residues: CASRPGTGNEKLFF.

This clone was seen once. The V call is TRBV6-5, the J call TRBJ2-7; 8 bases agree with TRBD1. The CDR3 has 14 amino acids. Germline trimming cut 6 bases from V and 4 bases from J; bases unmatched to any gene: 8. The V gene's germline CDR1 is MNHEY and CDR2 SVGAGI. This CDR3 reads CASRIRTGPYEQYF. CDR3 nucleotide sequence: TGTGCCAGCAGGATACGGACAGGGCCGTACGAGCAGTACTTC.

The chain joins TRBV7-8 to TRBJ1-1; D possibly corresponds to TRBD1 (5 bases). Deletions cut 5 bases from V and 2 bases from J, with 15 bases between. The CDR3 has 15 residues. Germline CDR1 reads SGHVS; CDR2 reads FQNEAQ. CDR3 in amino acids: CASSQRGGGNTEAFF. The CDR3 coding sequence is TGTGCCAGCAGCCAGCGGGGGGGAGGAAACACTGAAGCTTTCTTT.

This chain connects TRBV5-6 to TRBJ2-7; the D call may be TRBD1 or TRBD2 (5 bases each). The CDR3 extends over 11 amino acids. Trimming pared 10 bases from V and 5 bases from J, leaving 13 bases between. Germline V gene data show CDR1 as SGHDT and CDR2 as YYEEEE. The DNA of the CDR3 is TGTGCCTTACCAGGGAGCAACGAGCAGTACTTC. Amino acids: CALPGSNEQYF.

V is TRBV3-1 (or the pseudogene TRBV3-2) and J is TRBJ1-4; maybe TRBD1 (5 bases). From germline, CDR1 is LGHDT and CDR2 YNNKEL (reference sequence). CDR3 size: 17 residues. Trimming pared 5 bases from V and 4 bases from J, leaving 20 bases between. This chain's CDR3 is CASSSGSARGINEKLFF. CDR3 nucleotide sequence: TGTGCCAGCAGCTCCGGGTCCGCGCGGGGGATTAATGAAAAACTGTTTTTT.

The J gene is TRBJ2-5, the V gene TRBV7-2; D is unclear. CDR3 size: 15 residues. Trimming pared 4 bases from V and 3 bases from J, leaving 15 bases between. The germline gives CDR1 SGHTA, CDR2 FQGNSA. CDR3 DNA: TGTGCCAGCAGCTCTCGTAGTGCACGGGAAGAGACCCAGTACTTC. It codes for CASSSRSAREETQYF.

V and J are TRBV2 and TRBJ2-7; unclear D gene. From germline, CDR1 is SNHLY and CDR2 FYNNEI. Trimming cost V 0 bases and J 4 bases, with 4 bases left between them. CDR3 length: 12 residues. The CDR3 nucleotides are TGTGCCAGCAGTGAAGCAACATACGAGCAGTACTTC. Protein product: CASSEATYEQYF.

This clone was counted a few times. The genes are TRBV20-1 and TRBJ2-3; D unclear. Trimming shortened V by 3 bases and J by 1 base, and 8 bases separated the two germline ends. Germline V gene lookup returns CDR1 DFQATT and CDR2 SNEGSKA (reference sequence). The CDR3 extends over 13 amino acids. CDR3 sequence (DNA): TGCAGTGCTAGTCTGCCTGGCACAGATACGCAGTATTTT. Amino acids: CSASLPGTDTQYF.